This T cell receptor (beta chain) derives from a study of shared clonotypes between healthy human individuals. General study points: Of the naive CD4 clonotypes, about 5% were shared across several donors. Clonotypes shared by all four sorted-subset donors had higher generation probabilities than non-shared clonotypes.

V dropped 5 bases and J dropped 3 bases, with 17 bases sitting between them. From germline, CDR1 is SGHAT and CDR2 FQNNGV. The CDR3 covers 15 residues. As regards this clone: Its cognate antigen is unknown.

Original processing notes: Without quality scores, immunoSEQ junctional reads could not be filtered like full-length reads. Sequencing used immunoSEQ multiplex PCR; TCRdb keeps in-frame clones, though not all of them. That table gives V, J and clone size, and the DNA gave D and trimming. The sample has 2.3 million or so clones; just over 90% are singletons. V and J are TRBV11-2 and TRBJ2-7; D might be TRBD1 (6 bases). The sequenced material came from naive CD4+ T cells from PBMCs. Subset reported: CD45RA+ positively selected. The receptor's source is a man between 18 and 29 years old in good health. Some clones in this sample may be carry-over from other donors' samples. CDR3 sequence (DNA): TGTGCCAGCAGCCGTAACACAGGGAGCCTCTACGAGCAGTACTTC. Residues: CASSRNTGSLYEQYF.